This T cell receptor beta chain was retrieved from a study of cytomegalovirus exposure and HLA in healthy donors. Vbeta (60) and Jbeta (13) primers were used in the PCR. Clones were read by immunoSEQ multiplex PCR, and TCRdb kept only the in-frame ones, dropping some. Counted here are some 66,000 clones, roughly 80% occurring once; the ten biggest clones make up just under 3%. Germline V gene data show CDR1 as LNHNV and CDR2 as YYDKDF (reference sequence). After removal of 5 bases from V and 5 bases from J, the junction contained 6 bases not matched to a gene. The CDR3 totals 14 residues. Sequences were obtained from PBMCs. The sequence was collected from a woman under 40 in good health and CMV-seronegative. This rearrangement joins TRBV15 to TRBJ2-5; 9 bases map to TRBD1. Here the CDR3 DNA reads TGTGCCACCAGCCGGGACAGGGTCCAGGAGACCCAGTACTTC. Protein: CATSRDRVQETQYF.